This TCR beta chain was obtained from a study of blood T cell repertoires in COVID-19 (dated by TCRdb to about 2020). Background for the entire study: The collaborator samples originated in the United States, Italy and Spain and spanned the acute and convalescent phases of COVID-19. The repertoires were made available in a free public database intended to serve as a resource for research on the immune response to SARS-CoV-2. Subjects who had been exposed to COVID-19, were actively infected with it, or had recovered from it provided the deeply sampled blood TCRbeta repertoires that made up the dataset. Nearly every sample came with metadata listing a de-identified subject ID, COVID-19 status, age in years and sex. Samples were obtained from the ongoing ImmuneRACE study (first 160 participants) and from approximately 1,200 subjects provided by 6 global collaborators. Where HLA class I and class II types were available, the types were taken from metadata supplied by the sample provider, not from assay-based typing. The material from the prospective study consisted of cDNA or gDNA derived from T cells, B-cell-depleted T cells, or PBMCs.

The research as a whole found: How much clinical and demographic metadata was included differed by source and by participant, and the metadata was provided uncurated.

Collaborating institutions collected whole blood in K2EDTA tubes following their own protocols. Collaborator samples were shipped for TCRbeta analysis as frozen whole blood, isolated PBMCs, or DNA extracted from either sample type. Only a few counts were recorded for this clone. The antigen this receptor binds is unknown. Per-nucleotide qualities are absent, and no much larger clonotype sits a single base away. Reading from cysteine to phenylalanine, the CDR3 counts 14 amino acids. Here the CDR3 DNA is all that survives: 42 bases in frame from base 1. CDR1 SGDLS and CDR2 YYNGEE were looked up in the germline V gene. V lost 3 bases and J lost 4 bases, and the count of bases not matched to a germline gene is 3. TCRbeta CDR3 regions were amplified from genomic DNA using the immunoSEQ Assay, a bias-controlled multiplex PCR. Processing in the source paper ran as follows. The number of nucleated cells in each sample was estimated by amplification of reference gene primers within the assay. To quantify the absolute abundance of each unique TCRbeta CDR3 rearrangement, sequence reads were collapsed and filtered. For each sample, productive Simpson clonality was calculated as the square root of Simpson's diversity index over productive rearrangements. TCRdb re-hosts the immuneACCESS table, in-frame sequences only. Its copies lack some clones; in the studies checked, an unresolved V gene accounts for under half of them, and the cause for the rest is not known. The V and J calls and clone size come from that table; D and trimming were worked out from the DNA. This sample gives 37,000 or so clones in total; about nine tenths of them show up just once. The top ten constitute roughly 6.1% of the sample.

This receptor was taken from a human donor in a cohort sampled during active COVID-19. The sequencing sample was made of peripheral blood. The rearrangement joined TRBV9 to TRBJ1-4, with 7 bases in between that match TRBD1. The CDR3: CASSGDSLNEKLFF. The nucleotide sequence is given as TGTGCCAGCAGCGGGGACAGCCTTAATGAAAAACTGTTTTTT.